Listed below are T cell receptor beta chains from one sample, sequenced in a study of spatial heterogeneity in lung cancer. TCRdb used MiXCR to reprocess the 5' RACE reads, holding one entry per CDR3 protein. Found here are roughly 50,000 distinct CDR3 sequences, around 7.6% of them singletons; the top ten hold approximately 13%. The source was PBMCs, collected at surgery. The receptors originated from a female donor with early-stage non-small cell lung cancer. Each CDR3 is given with its conserved first and last residue. A D gene is named only where the DNA matches it firmly. Clone size is shown for a subset of rows, as once, few, many or a class of expanded clone.

J gene | V gene | clone size | D gene | CDR3 DNA | CDR3 protein
TRBJ1-1 | TRBV5-6 | few | TRBD1 | TGTGCCAGCACTGCGACAGGGGGCAAGGACACTGAAGCTTTCTTT | CASTATGGKDTEAFF
TRBJ1-6 | TRBV4-1 | few | - | TGCGCCAGCAGCCAAGAGCGCCAGGGGCCAAATTCACCCCTCCACTTT | CASSQERQGPNSPLHF
TRBJ2-7 | TRBV23-1 | - | - | TGCGCCAGCAGTCAAGACGAGAGCCTTTTCACCTACGAGCAGTACTTC | CASSQDESLFTYEQYF
TRBJ2-1 | TRBV7-2 | many | TRBD1 | TGTGCCAGCAGCCCGGACAGGAGGCGAAATGAGCAGTTCTTC | CASSPDRRRNEQFF
TRBJ1-5 | TRBV6-2/TRBV6-3 | few | - | TGTGCCAGCAGTTACTCGGAACACCCCAACGCGCACATAAGCGGTACCCATAATCAGCCCCAGCATTTT | CASSYSEHPNAHISGTHNQPQHF
TRBJ1-2 | TRBV9 | few | - | TGTGCCAGCAGCCTCGGCGGACAGCCCTATGGCTACACCTTC | CASSLGGQPYGYTF
TRBJ1-1 | TRBV5-4 | - | - | TGTGCCAGCAGCCCGACAGATGTGAACACTGAAGCTTTCTTT | CASSPTDVNTEAFF
TRBJ2-1 | TRBV20-1 | - | TRBD2 | TGCAGTGCTAGGGTAGCGGGGGGGCTGAAGTTCAATGAGCAGTTCTTC | CSARVAGGLKFNEQFF
TRBJ1-1 | TRBV29-1 | - | - | TGCAGCGCCGACCGCCACTTGATGAACACTGAAGCTTTCTTT | CSADRHLMNTEAFF
TRBJ2-7 | TRBV29-1 | few | - | TGCAGCGTTGTGGGGGGCAGCGCCGTGGGGGAGCAGTACTTC | CSVVGGSAVGEQYF
TRBJ1-1 | TRBV30 | few | - | TGTGCCTGGAACCCGAGAGAGAACACTGAAGCTTTCTTT | CAWNPRENTEAFF
TRBJ1-1 | TRBV19 | - | TRBD1 | TGTGCCAGTAGTGAGGGGGCGGCCTACCTGAACACTGAAGCTTTCTTT | CASSEGAAYLNTEAFF
TRBJ2-2 | TRBV6-2/TRBV6-3 | few | - | TGTGCCAGCAGTTATCCGGGCAGATCGACGGAGCTGTTTTTT | CASSYPGRSTELFF
TRBJ1-1 | TRBV7-9 | few | - | TGTGCCAGCAGCTTAGCTACCATTAACACTGAAGCTTTCTTT | CASSLATINTEAFF
TRBJ1-2 | TRBV7-2 | - | - | TGTGCCAGCAGCCCCCCGGGGGTTCCCTACACCTTC | CASSPPGVPYTF
TRBJ2-3 | TRBV14 | many | - | TGTGCCAGCAGCCAAGATTCCGGGGGCGGCACAGATACGCAGTATTTT | CASSQDSGGGTDTQYF
TRBJ2-5 | TRBV6-5 | few | TRBD2 | TGTGCCAGCATCAGACAAGCGGGGGGGCCTGACGGAAAAGAGACCCAGTACTTC | CASIRQAGGPDGKETQYF
TRBJ2-7 | TRBV7-2 | few | TRBD1 | TGTGCCAGCAGCTTACAAAACAGGGGCCTCTATGGGGACGAGCAGTACTTC | CASSLQNRGLYGDEQYF
TRBJ2-1 | TRBV9 | many | TRBD2 | TGTGCCAGCAAGGTGGGACTAGAGCCCTACAATGAGCAGTTCTTC | CASKVGLEPYNEQFF
TRBJ1-2 | TRBV12-3/TRBV12-4 | - | - | TGTGCCAGCAGTTTAGCGCTGGGGTGGGAAGGCTACACCTTC | CASSLALGWEGYTF
TRBJ2-1 | TRBV19 | - | TRBD2 | TGTGCCAGCGAAACCCGGGGTTTGAGTGGCGCAGCGGGGGGCAATGAGCAGTTCTTC | CASETRGLSGAAGGNEQFF
TRBJ1-1 | TRBV6-2/TRBV6-3 | many | TRBD1 | TGTGCCAGCATAGGCAGGGGGGTTACCCCTATCGAGCCACCTATGAACACTGAAGCTTTCTTT | CASIGRGVTPIEPPMNTEAFF